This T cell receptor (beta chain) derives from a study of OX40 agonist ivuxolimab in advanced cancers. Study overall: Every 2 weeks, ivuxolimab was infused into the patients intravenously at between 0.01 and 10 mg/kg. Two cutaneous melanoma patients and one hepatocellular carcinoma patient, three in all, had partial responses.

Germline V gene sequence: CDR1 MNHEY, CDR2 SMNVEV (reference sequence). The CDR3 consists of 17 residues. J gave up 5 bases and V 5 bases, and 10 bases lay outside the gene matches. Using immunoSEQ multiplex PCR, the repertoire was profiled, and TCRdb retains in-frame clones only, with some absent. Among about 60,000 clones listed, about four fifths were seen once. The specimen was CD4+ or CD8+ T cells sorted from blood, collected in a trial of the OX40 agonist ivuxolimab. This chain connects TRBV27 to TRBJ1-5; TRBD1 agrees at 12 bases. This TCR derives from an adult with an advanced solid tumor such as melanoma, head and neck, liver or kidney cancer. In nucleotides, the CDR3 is TGTGCCAGCAGTGGGGATGGGACAGGGGGCAGGGATCAGCCCCAGCATTTT. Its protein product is CASSGDGTGGRDQPQHF.